This note documents a single T cell receptor beta chain sequence. This sample was included in a study of response to subunit inactivated influenza vaccine. V lost 5 bases to trimming and J lost 6 bases, with 11 bases between them. Germline V lookup: CDR1 SGHTA, CDR2 FQGNSA. The CDR3 is made up of 13 amino acids. TCRdb re-analysed the RT-PCR reads in MiXCR, keeping a single row per CDR3 protein. The sample has 710,000 or so distinct CDR3 sequences; 15% to 17% are singletons. V is TRBV7-2 and J is TRBJ2-1, with a possible D match to TRBD2 (6 bases). This material consisted of PBMCs from blood, taken about 12 days after vaccination. The sequence derives from a man in his fifties or sixties who received an inactivated influenza vaccine. The CDR3 DNA sequence: TGTGCCAGCAGCCATAGGGGAGGCAATGAGCAGTTCTTC. This codes for CASSHRGGNEQFF. The full variable domain, its missing parts supplied by reference TRBV7-2 and TRBJ2-1, is GAGVSQSPSNKVTEKGKDVELRCDPISGHTALYWYRQSLGQGLEFLIYFQGNSAPDKSGLPSDRFSAERTGGSVSTLTIQRTQQEDSAVYLCASSHRGGNEQFFGPGTRLTVL.